Listed below are T cell receptor beta chains from one sample, sequenced in a study of T cells in Graves' hyperthyroidism and ophthalmopathy. Using its own MiXCR run on the multiplex PCR reads, TCRdb lists one record per CDR3 protein. The sample lists almost 500,000 distinct CDR3 sequences, 22% occurring once. What was sequenced was blood. Receptor source: a woman between 70 and 85 years old with Graves' ophthalmopathy. The CDR3 runs from the conserved cysteine through the conserved F or W. The order of the fields is D gene, clone size, J gene, V gene, CDR3 DNA, CDR3 protein. A D gene is named only where the DNA matches it firmly. Some rows have no size entry. The others give once, few or many, or a class for an expanded clone.

D: TRBD2
size: many
J: TRBJ2-5
V: TRBV28
DNA: TGTGCCAGCAGTATTGGAACTAGCGGGACCTTCCAAGAGACCCAGTACTTC
CDR3: CASSIGTSGTFQETQYF

D: TRBD1
size: few
J: TRBJ2-7
V: TRBV2
DNA: TGTGCCAGCAGTGAGGGGACAGCCACCTACGAGCAGTACTTC
CDR3: CASSEGTATYEQYF

D: -
size: -
J: TRBJ2-5
V: TRBV4-1
DNA: TGCGCCAGCAGCCAAGTACGGGTCTCGGAGACCCAGTACTTC
CDR3: CASSQVRVSETQYF

D: -
size: many
J: TRBJ1-1
V: TRBV3-1
DNA: TGTGCCAGCAGCCAAATATCGGTGGGTAGCTCTGAAGCTTTCTTT
CDR3: CASSQISVGSSEAFF

D: -
size: many
J: TRBJ1-5
V: TRBV18
DNA: TGTGCCAGCTCACCAAGCGGACGCAATCAGCCCCAGCATTTT
CDR3: CASSPSGRNQPQHF

D: -
size: many
J: TRBJ1-1
V: TRBV28
DNA: TGTGCCAGTCTAACGATCCGGGCCACTGAAGCTTTCTTT
CDR3: CASLTIRATEAFF

D: -
size: many
J: TRBJ2-1
V: TRBV2
DNA: TGTGCCAGCAGTGACGTCCTTCTAATAAGCTCCTACAATGAGCAGTTCTTC
CDR3: CASSDVLLISSYNEQFF

D: -
size: few
J: TRBJ2-2
V: TRBV6-1
DNA: TGTGCCAGCAGCCCGGACATCGATCACACCGGGGAGCTGTTTTTT
CDR3: CASSPDIDHTGELFF

D: TRBD2
size: -
J: TRBJ2-7
V: TRBV18
DNA: TGTGCCAGCTCACCACAACAGGCGCGGGGGGAGCAGTACTTC
CDR3: CASSPQQARGEQYF

D: -
size: few
J: TRBJ1-2
V: TRBV30
DNA: TGTGCCTGGAGAAGGGGGTGGGATGGCTACACCTTC
CDR3: CAWRRGWDGYTF

D: -
size: few
J: TRBJ1-1
V: TRBV5-1
DNA: TGCGCCAGCAGCCCGGAAGGGCTGAACACTGAAGCTTTCTTT
CDR3: CASSPEGLNTEAFF

D: TRBD1
size: many
J: TRBJ2-2
V: TRBV6-6
DNA: TGTGCCAGCAGTTACGGTCGACAGGGTGGCGGGGAGCTGTTTTTT
CDR3: CASSYGRQGGGELFF

D: -
size: -
J: TRBJ2-6
V: TRBV2
DNA: TGTGCCAGCAGTGGGGACACCAACGTCCTGACTTTC
CDR3: CASSGDTNVLTF